The clone carrying this TCR beta chain was observed a handful of times. Its antigen is currently unknown. The primer mix had 60 Vbeta and 13 Jbeta primers. Repertoires were generated with immunoSEQ multiplex PCR, while TCRdb's copy carries only in-frame clones and drops some. The sample consists of 110,000 to 150,000 clones, 70% of them appearing once. The data are from a study of cytomegalovirus exposure and HLA in healthy donors. Study outcomes and limitations: Another analysis was done later, and it associated 16,951 TCR beta sequences with HLA alleles at 0.05 false discovery rate. Being productive about 87% or about 30% of the time was typical of most TCR beta V segments in an earlier analysis. The authors later found TCR association rates varying by HLA locus, with DRB1 most and HLA-C fewest. As was reported, the classifier diagnosed cytomegalovirus status with high specificity and sensitivity.

CDR1 is KGHSH, CDR2 LQKENI, per germline. The V gene end was trimmed by 2 bases and the J gene end by 7 bases; junction bases not matched to a gene: 2. The CDR3 runs to 15 residues. The genes are TRBV18 and TRBJ1-4, with 12 bases identical to TRBD1. The source material was PBMCs. The source of this sequence is a woman under 40 in good health and CMV-seronegative. CDR3 sequence (DNA): TGTGCCAGCTCACCAGGGACAGGGGGCGGTGAAAAACTGTTTTTT. It is translated as CASSPGTGGGEKLFF.